This entry lists 21 T cell receptor beta chains sequenced from one sample in a study of T cell repertoires in cytomegalovirus infection (dated by TCRdb to between 2018 and 2021). Instrument on record: Illumina HiSeq 1500. TCRdb passed the public sequencing reads through fastp at Q25 and MiXCR, retaining productive beta sequences. Rows with one shared CDR3 protein collapse into an entry with the most common genes and DNA. Present in this sample are 300,000 to 400,000 distinct CDR3 sequences, about 29% of which were seen just once. Together, the top ten hold 20% of the sample. Their antigens are not known. The treatment or condition label corresponds to: in vitro stimulation with specific CMV peptide epitopes to enrich CMV-specific T cells. The source was cultured PBMCs, collected from culture after CMV antigen stimulation. These receptors all come from a human donor in good health (CMV status not recorded). Some clones in this sample may be carry-over from other donors' samples.

There are many counts of this clonotype. This chain joins TRBV6-1 and TRBJ2-7; TRBD1 is a possible D gene (5 bases). Per germline, CDR1 MNHNS and CDR2 SASEGT. CDR3 length: 13 amino acids. Trimming took 10 bases from V and 0 from J, leaving 13 bases between them. The CDR3 DNA is TGTGCCATCTTCGACAGAAACTCCTACGAGCAGTACTTC. Protein sequence: CAIFDRNSYEQYF.

Note on this clonotype: The CDR3 end shows no conserved phenylalanine or tryptophan, and so a read error is likely. The chain employs TRBV12-3 or TRBV12-4 and TRBJ2-7; possibly TRBD1 for D (5 bases). The CDR3 covers 11 residues. V lost 4 bases, J lost 8 bases, and 9 bases lay in between. The CDR3 loop is CASSSAGKQYL. DNA for the CDR3: TGTGCCAGCAGTTCCGCAGGGAAGCAGTACTTG.

This clonotype has ten or more counts. The chain couples TRBV7-8 to TRBJ1-1; tentative D call: TRBD1 (5 bases). Trimming took off 0 bases at V and 4 bases at J, with 24 bases between the two ends. In germline, CDR1 is SGHVS, CDR2 FQNEAQ. CDR3 length: 19 amino acids. CDR3 region: CASSLARGREKGSATEAFF. DNA of the CDR3: TGTGCCAGCAGCTTAGCGCGAGGCAGGGAAAAGGGATCGGCCACTGAAGCTTTCTTT.

The V call is TRBV20-1, the J call TRBJ2-3; D unresolved. CDR1 is DFQATT, CDR2 SNEGSKA, per germline (reference sequence). This CDR3 is built from 13 residues. DNA of the CDR3: TGCAGCGCGGAGAAGGGCTACCGGAATACGCAGTATTTT. It codes for CSAEKGYRNTQYF.

This chain joins TRBV19 and TRBJ2-2, with TRBD1 identical over 7 bases. V lost 2 bases, J lost 5 bases, and 8 bases stayed unmatched. The germline CDR1 and CDR2 sequences are LNHDA and SQIVND (reference sequence). The CDR3 is 16 residues long. CDR3 bases: TGTGCCAGTAGTATATCGGCAGGGGGTCGAACCGGGGAGCTGTTTTTT. Its protein product is CASSISAGGRTGELFF.

The rearrangement links TRBV2 to TRBJ2-5; D is unclear. The V end was cut by 7 bases, the J end by 4 bases, with 13 bases between. Germline V gene data show CDR1 as SNHLY and CDR2 as FYNNEI. CDR3 size: 13 residues. The chain's CDR3 is CASNPDPGETQYF. The CDR3 coding sequence is TGTGCCAGCAATCCAGACCCAGGAGAGACCCAGTACTTC.

The V and J genes are TRBV28 and TRBJ2-1; 8 bases are a match to TRBD2. This CDR3 contains 18 residues. V was clipped by 7 bases and J by 0 bases; unmatched bases: 14. Per germline, CDR1 MDHEN and CDR2 SYDVKM. The CDR3 is CASTTGGARTSSYNEQFF. For the CDR3, the DNA is TGTGCCAGCACTACCGGGGGGGCGCGGACGAGCTCCTACAATGAGCAGTTCTTC.

V and J are TRBV12-5 and TRBJ1-1; D ambiguous. The CDR3 has 13 amino acids. The germline gives CDR1 LGHNT, CDR2 FRNRAP. With 5 bases removed from V and 3 bases from J, the gap between germline ends came to 10 bases. CDR3 residues: CASGPEVDTEAFF. The CDR3 DNA is TGTGCTAGTGGTCCCGAAGTGGACACTGAAGCTTTCTTT.

This clonotype is a singleton in its sample. The chain carries TRBV12-5 and TRBJ1-5, with D uncertain. Germline CDR1 is LGHNT and CDR2 is FRNRAP. The V and J ends lost 2 bases and 5 bases respectively, with 7 bases between them. This CDR3 has 13 amino acids. The CDR3 bases are TGTGCTAGTGGTTTGCTGGATCATCAGCCCCAGCATTTT. Amino acids: CASGLLDHQPQHF.

This clonotype was detected ten times or more. This sequence joins TRBV12-3 or TRBV12-4 and TRBJ1-5, with D uncertain. The CDR3 has 15 residues. The germline V and J ends were trimmed by 2 bases and 6 bases, with 14 bases remaining between them. CDR3 region: CASSLQAGNGQPQHF. The CDR3 DNA reads as TGTGCCAGCAGTTTACAGGCAGGCAACGGTCAGCCCCAGCATTTT.

This sequence joins TRBV28 and TRBJ1-2; 7 bases line up with TRBD1. The ends lost 6 bases at V and 6 bases at J; junction bases unmatched: 13. The V gene's germline CDR1 is MDHEN and CDR2 SYDVKM. The CDR3 extends over 15 amino acids. The CDR3 protein is CASRQGGGPSHGYTF. DNA for the CDR3: TGTGCCAGCAGGCAGGGGGGTGGTCCCAGTCATGGCTACACCTTC.

The rearrangement uses TRBV5-4 and TRBJ2-5, with D perhaps assigned TRBD1 or TRBD2 (5 bases each). Per the germline V gene, CDR1 is SGHNT and CDR2 is YYREEE (reference sequence). The CDR3 has 15 amino acids. V gave up 1 base and J gave up 5 bases, with 15 bases separating them. The chain's CDR3 is CASSLRDRAWETQYF. Here the CDR3 DNA reads TGTGCCAGCAGCTTGAGGGACCGGGCTTGGGAGACCCAGTACTTC.

V gene TRBV7-9 combines with J gene TRBJ2-1; no clear D. The CDR3 totals 11 residues. Trimming took 1 base from V and 10 from J, leaving 5 bases between them. Germline CDR1 is SEHNR and CDR2 is FQNEAQ (reference sequence). The CDR3 sequence is CASSLVREQFF. For the CDR3, the DNA is TGTGCCAGCAGCTTAGTTAGGGAGCAGTTCTTC.

This clonotype came up a few times. This chain uses TRBV7-6 with TRBJ2-1, with D unclear. Germline CDR1 and CDR2: SGHVS and FNYEAQ. Deletions cut 2 bases from V and 9 bases from J, with 11 bases between. The CDR3 length is 13 residues. CDR3 sequence: CASSLKLRGEQFF. The CDR3 nucleotides are TGTGCCAGCAGCTTAAAGTTAAGAGGTGAGCAGTTCTTC.

The gene calls are TRBV29-1 and TRBJ1-2; perhaps TRBD1 as D (6 bases). The CDR3 totals 14 residues. Germline CDR1 SQVTM, CDR2 ANQGSEA. Trimming took 5 bases from V and 3 from J, leaving 16 bases between them. CDR3 amino acids: CSVSSQGSDYGYTF. The CDR3 nucleotides read TGCAGCGTTAGTAGTCAGGGGTCTGACTATGGCTACACCTTC. The full variable domain, completed using reference TRBV29-1 and TRBJ1-2, is SAVISQKPSRDICQRGTSLTIQCQVDSQVTMMFWYRQQPGQSLTLIATANQGSEATYESGFVIDKFPISRPNLTFSTLTVSNMSPEDSSIYLCSVSSQGSDYGYTFGSGTRLTVV.

This chain joins TRBV12-3 or TRBV12-4 and TRBJ1-1; tentatively, D is TRBD1 (6 bases). V shed 6 bases and J shed 2 bases, with 10 bases lying between them. The CDR3 is 13 residues long. The CDR3 loop reads CASRGQLNTEAFF. CDR3 in DNA: TGTGCCAGCAGAGGACAGTTAAACACTGAAGCTTTCTTT.

This chain links TRBV12-3 or TRBV12-4 with TRBJ1-2; D may be TRBD1 (6 bases). Trimming shortened V by 8 bases and J by 3 bases, and 16 bases separated the two germline ends. The CDR3 runs 14 residues. The CDR3 nucleotides read TGTGCCAGCGCTAGATCAGGGGCATACTATGGCTACACCTTC. Its translation: CASARSGAYYGYTF.

The CDR3: CSARSPDSTDTQYF. CDR3 bases: TGCAGTGCTAGGTCTCCGGATAGCACAGATACGCAGTATTTT. The chain combines TRBV20-1 with TRBJ2-3; D gene uncertain. V gave up 3 bases and J gave up 0 bases, with 10 bases separating them. CDR1 is DFQATT and CDR2 is SNEGSKA in the germline V gene (reference sequence). This CDR3 has 14 residues.

The V and J genes are TRBV20-1 and TRBJ1-5; 8 bases are a match to TRBD1. V lost 1 base, J lost 7 bases, and 3 bases stayed unmatched. The germline V gene has CDR1 DFQATT and CDR2 SNEGSKA (reference sequence). This CDR3 spans 13 amino acids. The CDR3, as DNA: TGCAGTGCTAGAGCAGGGGGCTGGCAGCCCCAGCATTTT. Encoded protein: CSARAGGWQPQHF.

This clonotype was found a few times. The chain has TRBV7-3 and TRBJ2-3; a possible D gene is TRBD2 (5 bases). V was shortened by 5 bases and J by 10 bases, with 16 bases between the two germline ends. Germline assignment: CDR1 SGHTA and CDR2 FQGTGA. CDR3 length: 13 amino acids. The CDR3 is CASSGSLDGAQYF. The CDR3 DNA follows: TGTGCCAGCAGCGGCTCACTAGACGGAGCGCAGTATTTT. The full variable domain, its missing parts supplied by reference TRBV7-3 and TRBJ2-3, is GAGVSQTPSNKVTEKGKYVELRCDPISGHTALYWYRQSLGQGPEFLIYFQGTGAADDSGLPNDRFFAVRPEGSVSTLKIQRTERGDSAVYLCASSGSLDGAQYFGPGTRLTVL.

This clonotype was detected a few times. V is TRBV6-6 and J is TRBJ2-3, with 10 bases matching TRBD1. CDR3 length: 17 amino acids. The germline CDR1 and CDR2 sequences are MNHNY and SVGAGI (reference sequence). The junction had 7 bases not matched to a gene; V was cut back by 2 bases and J by 2 bases. The chain's CDR3 is CASSYPRTGGPTDTQYF. The CDR3 bases are TGTGCCAGCAGTTACCCTCGGACAGGGGGACCCACAGATACGCAGTATTTT.